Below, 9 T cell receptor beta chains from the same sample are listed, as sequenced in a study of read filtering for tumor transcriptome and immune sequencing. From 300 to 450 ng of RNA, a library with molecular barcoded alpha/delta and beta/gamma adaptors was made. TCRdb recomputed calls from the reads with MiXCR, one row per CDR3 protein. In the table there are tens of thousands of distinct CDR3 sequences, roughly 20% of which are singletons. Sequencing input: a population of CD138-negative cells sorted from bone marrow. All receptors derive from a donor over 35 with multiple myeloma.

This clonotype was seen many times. The CDR3, as DNA: TGTGCCAGCAGTTACTCGTCCCTGTTACCGGAGGGCTACACCTTC. Encoded protein: CASSYSSLLPEGYTF. The chain has TRBV6-5 and TRBJ1-2; D ambiguous. The CDR3 extends over 15 amino acids. V lost 0 bases and J lost 8, with 16 bases in between. Germline V lookup: CDR1 MNHEY, CDR2 SVGAGI.

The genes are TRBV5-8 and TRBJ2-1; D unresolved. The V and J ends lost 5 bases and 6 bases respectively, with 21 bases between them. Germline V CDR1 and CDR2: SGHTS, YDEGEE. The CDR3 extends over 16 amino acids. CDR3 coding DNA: TGTGCCAGCAGGTCGGATCTCCTCGGTTTCGGCAATGAGCAGTTCTTC. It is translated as CASRSDLLGFGNEQFF.

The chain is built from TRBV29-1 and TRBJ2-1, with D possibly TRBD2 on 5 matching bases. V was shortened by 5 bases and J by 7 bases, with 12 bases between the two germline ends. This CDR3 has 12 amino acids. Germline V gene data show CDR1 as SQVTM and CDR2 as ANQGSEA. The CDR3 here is CSVFPGGNEQFF. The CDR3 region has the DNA TGCAGCGTTTTCCCGGGCGGGAATGAGCAGTTCTTC.

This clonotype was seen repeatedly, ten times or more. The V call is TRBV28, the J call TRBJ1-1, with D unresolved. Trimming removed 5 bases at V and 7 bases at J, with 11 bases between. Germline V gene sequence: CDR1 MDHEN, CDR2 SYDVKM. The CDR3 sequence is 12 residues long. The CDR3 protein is CASSLGIGEAFF. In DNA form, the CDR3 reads TGTGCCAGCAGTCTAGGGATAGGTGAAGCTTTCTTT. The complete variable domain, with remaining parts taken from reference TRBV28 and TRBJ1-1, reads DVKVTQSSRYLVKRTGEKVFLECVQDMDHENMFWYRQDPGLGLRLIYFSYDVKMKEKGDIPEGYSVSREKKERFSLILESASTNQTSMYLCASSLGIGEAFFGQGTRLTVV.

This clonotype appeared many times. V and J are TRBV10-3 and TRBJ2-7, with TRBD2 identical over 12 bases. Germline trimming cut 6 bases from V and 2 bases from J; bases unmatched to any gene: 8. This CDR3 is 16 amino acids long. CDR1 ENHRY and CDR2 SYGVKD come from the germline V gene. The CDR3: CAISLTSGSTTYEQYF. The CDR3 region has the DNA TGTGCCATCAGCTTGACTAGCGGGAGTACAACCTACGAGCAGTACTTC.

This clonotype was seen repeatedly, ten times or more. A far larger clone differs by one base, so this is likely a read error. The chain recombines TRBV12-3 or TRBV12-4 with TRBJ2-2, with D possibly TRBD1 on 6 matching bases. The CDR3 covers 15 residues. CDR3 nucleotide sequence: TGTGTCAGCAGTTCCGGGACAACGAACACCGGGGAGCTGTTTTTT. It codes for CVSSSGTTNTGELFF.

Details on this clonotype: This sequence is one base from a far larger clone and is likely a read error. DNA of the CDR3: TGTGCCAGCAGTGACCTAGCGGGAGTTCCCGATACGCGGTATTTT. This sequence encodes CASSDLAGVPDTRYF. The gene calls are TRBV6-1 and TRBJ1-4; D is unresolved. CDR1 is MNHNS and CDR2 is SASEGT in the germline V gene. This CDR3 is built from 15 residues.

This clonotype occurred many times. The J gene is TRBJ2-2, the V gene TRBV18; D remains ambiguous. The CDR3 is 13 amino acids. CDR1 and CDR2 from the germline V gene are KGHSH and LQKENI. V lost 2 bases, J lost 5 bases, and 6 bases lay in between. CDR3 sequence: CASSPVETGELFF. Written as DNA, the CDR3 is TGTGCCAGCTCACCAGTAGAAACCGGGGAGCTGTTTTTT.

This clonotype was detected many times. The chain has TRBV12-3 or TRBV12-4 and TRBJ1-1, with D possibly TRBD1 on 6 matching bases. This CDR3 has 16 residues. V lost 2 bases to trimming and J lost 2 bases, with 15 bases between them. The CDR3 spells CASSLFYRDENTEAFF. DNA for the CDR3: TGTGCCAGCAGTTTATTTTACAGGGACGAAAACACTGAAGCTTTCTTT.